These T cell receptor beta chains were read from a single sample in a study of siplizumab effects on memory and regulatory T cells. The repertoire was sequenced with immunoSEQ multiplex PCR; TCRdb's copy has only in-frame clones and lacks some. Seen here are about 100,000 clones, around 92% observed once, and the top ten hold more than 2.5%. Sequenced material: CD4+ T cells sorted from blood. These receptor sequences come from a human donor in good health. Some clones in this sample may be carry-over from other donors' samples. The CDR3 runs from the conserved cysteine through the conserved F or W. D genes are given only for firm matches. The listing skips clone size in some rows; elsewhere it reads once, few, many or a size class.

v_call	clone_size	j_call	d_call	cdr3_aa	cdr3_nt
TRBV2	.	TRBJ1-2	TRBD1	CASRQGQGAGGYTF	TGTGCCAGCAGGCAGGGACAGGGGGCGGGCGGCTACACCTTC
TRBV5-4	.	TRBJ2-1	.	CASSLVLASSYNEQFF	TGTGCCAGCAGCTTGGTACTAGCCAGCTCCTACAATGAGCAGTTCTTC
TRBV7-9	.	TRBJ1-2	TRBD1	CASSGRDRGYWSYGYTF	TGTGCCAGCAGCGGCCGGGACAGGGGATATTGGAGCTATGGCTACACCTTC
TRBV10-3	few	TRBJ2-2	.	CAISEGGNTGELFF	TGTGCCATCAGTGAGGGGGGGAACACCGGGGAGCTGTTTTTT
TRBV15	.	TRBJ2-3	.	CATSRVQLVTDTQYF	TGTGCCACCAGCAGAGTGCAACTAGTTACAGATACGCAGTATTTT
TRBV27	.	TRBJ2-3	.	CASARVATRSSTDTQYF	TGTGCCAGCGCCCGAGTAGCTACAAGATCTAGCACAGATACGCAGTATTTT
TRBV9	once	TRBJ2-3	TRBD2	CASSVAPSGRGGTDTQYF	TGTGCCAGCAGCGTAGCTCCTAGCGGGAGAGGGGGCACAGATACGCAGTATTTT
TRBV7-9	.	TRBJ1-1	.	CASSLLGPGGRGGTEAFF	TGTGCCAGCAGCTTATTAGGTCCGGGGGGCAGGGGAGGAACTGAAGCTTTCTTT
TRBV5-1	.	TRBJ2-6	.	CASSLDRPSGANVLTF	TGCGCCAGCAGCTTGGACCGTCCCTCTGGGGCCAACGTCCTGACTTTC
TRBV27	.	TRBJ2-2	.	CASSLRTGELFF	TGTGCCAGCAGTTTACGCACCGGGGAGCTGTTTTTT
TRBV18	.	TRBJ2-5	.	CASSPSGGQNSGKTQYF	TGTGCCAGCTCACCCAGCGGCGGGCAAAACTCGGGGAAGACCCAGTACTTC
TRBV19	.	TRBJ1-2	TRBD1	CASRRQGKSGYTF	TGTGCCAGTAGGAGACAGGGGAAGAGTGGCTACACCTTC
TRBV9	.	TRBJ2-4	TRBD2	CASSTLKPGLAGAPLFTKNIQYF	TGTGCCAGCAGCACTTTGAAACCGGGACTAGCGGGAGCTCCCCTTTTTACCAAAAACATTCAGTACTTC
TRBV5-1	.	TRBJ2-7	TRBD2	CASSPGGLADTYEQYF	TGCGCCAGCAGCCCCGGGGGACTAGCTGACACCTACGAGCAGTACTTC
TRBV4-2	.	TRBJ1-1	.	CASSQDGVTEAFF	TGTGCCAGCAGCCAAGATGGGGTTACTGAAGCTTTCTTT
TRBV19	.	TRBJ2-7	.	CASSDPRIQTYEQYF	TGTGCCAGTAGTGATCCCAGAATACAAACCTACGAGCAGTACTTC
TRBV7-7	.	TRBJ2-1	.	CASSRLSGELPEEQFF	TGTGCTAGCAGCCGACTGAGTGGCGAGTTACCGGAGGAGCAGTTCTTC
TRBV5-6	.	TRBJ2-7	TRBD2	CASSLGAGAREQYF	TGTGCCAGCAGCTTGGGAGCGGGAGCCAGGGAGCAGTACTTC
TRBV7-9	.	TRBJ1-1	TRBD1	CASRKRQGGNTEAFF	TGTGCCAGCAGAAAGAGACAGGGGGGTAACACTGAAGCTTTCTTT
TRBV5-8	.	TRBJ1-3	.	CASSFGRISGNTIYF	TGTGCCAGCAGCTTCGGACGGATCTCTGGAAACACCATATATTTT
TRBV7-9	.	TRBJ2-6	TRBD1	CASSGTDSGANVLTF	TGTGCCAGCAGCGGGACAGACTCTGGGGCCAACGTCCTGACTTTC
TRBV5-1	.	TRBJ2-5	TRBD1	CASSPRQGGETQYF	TGCGCCAGCAGCCCCCGACAGGGTGGGGAGACCCAGTACTTC
TRBV7-2	once	TRBJ2-5	.	CASSREAKTQETQYF	TGTGCCAGCAGCCGCGAGGCCAAGACCCAAGAGACCCAGTACTTC
TRBV6-6	.	TRBJ2-7	TRBD1	CASLLTGGEQYF	TGTGCCAGCCTACTGACAGGGGGCGAGCAGTACTTC
TRBV6-6	.	TRBJ2-5	.	CASSSGTIETQYF	TGTGCCAGCAGTTCCGGGACAATAGAGACCCAGTACTTC
TRBV5-4	.	TRBJ2-3	TRBD2	CASSLISGSTDTQYF	TGTGCCAGCAGCTTGATTAGCGGGAGCACAGATACGCAGTATTTT
TRBV19	.	TRBJ1-2	.	CASSTSQSNYGYTF	TGTGCCAGTAGTACCTCACAGAGTAACTATGGCTACACCTTC
TRBV2	once	TRBJ2-2	TRBD1	CASSEVPGGTGELFF	TGTGCCAGCAGCGAAGTACCAGGGGGCACCGGGGAGCTGTTTTTT
TRBV7-2	.	TRBJ1-5	.	CASSLTGGRDQPQHF	TGTGCCAGCAGCCTGACCGGGGGCAGAGATCAGCCCCAGCATTTT
TRBV5-1	.	TRBJ2-7	TRBD1	CASSLSGTETYEQYF	TGCGCCAGCAGCTTGTCCGGGACAGAGACCTACGAGCAGTACTTC
TRBV19	once	TRBJ2-1	TRBD2	CASSMGGSSGTSYNEQFF	TGTGCCAGTAGTATGGGGGGTTCTAGCGGAACCTCCTACAATGAGCAGTTCTTC
TRBV27	.	TRBJ1-2	TRBD1	CASSYGTGNGYTF	TGTGCCAGCAGTTATGGGACAGGGAATGGCTACACCTTC
TRBV4-2	.	TRBJ2-5	TRBD1	CASSQVGGGLQETQYF	TGTGCCAGCAGTCAAGTAGGGGGCGGCCTTCAAGAGACCCAGTACTTC
TRBV6-1	.	TRBJ2-1	.	CASSVGHIYNEQFF	TGTGCCAGCAGTGTGGGACATATCTACAATGAGCAGTTCTTC